Reported below is one T cell receptor (beta chain). This sample also contains other DNA sequences that code for the same CDR3. The data belong to a study of blood T cell repertoires in COVID-19. As handled by the study authors: Amplification of reference gene primers provided the estimated nucleated cell counts. Method: immunoSEQ multiplex PCR; TCRdb's copy keeps in-frame clones and lacks some. V and J calls plus clone size are reproduced from that table; the DNA served to infer D and trimming. The sample has about 150,000 clones, more than 75% seen once. This CDR3 region has 15 residues. Looked up from germline, CDR1 is SGHTA and CDR2 is FQGNSA. V was clipped by 3 bases and J by 4 bases, with 12 bases between them.

The sequence was collected from a woman in her 70s with COVID-19, enrolled during active disease. The V and J genes are TRBV7-2 and TRBJ2-2, with D maybe TRBD1 (6 bases). Material: peripheral blood. The CDR3 here is CASSLRRGGTGELFF. CDR3 coding DNA: TGTGCCAGCAGCTTGCGCAGAGGGGGCACCGGGGAGCTGTTTTTT.